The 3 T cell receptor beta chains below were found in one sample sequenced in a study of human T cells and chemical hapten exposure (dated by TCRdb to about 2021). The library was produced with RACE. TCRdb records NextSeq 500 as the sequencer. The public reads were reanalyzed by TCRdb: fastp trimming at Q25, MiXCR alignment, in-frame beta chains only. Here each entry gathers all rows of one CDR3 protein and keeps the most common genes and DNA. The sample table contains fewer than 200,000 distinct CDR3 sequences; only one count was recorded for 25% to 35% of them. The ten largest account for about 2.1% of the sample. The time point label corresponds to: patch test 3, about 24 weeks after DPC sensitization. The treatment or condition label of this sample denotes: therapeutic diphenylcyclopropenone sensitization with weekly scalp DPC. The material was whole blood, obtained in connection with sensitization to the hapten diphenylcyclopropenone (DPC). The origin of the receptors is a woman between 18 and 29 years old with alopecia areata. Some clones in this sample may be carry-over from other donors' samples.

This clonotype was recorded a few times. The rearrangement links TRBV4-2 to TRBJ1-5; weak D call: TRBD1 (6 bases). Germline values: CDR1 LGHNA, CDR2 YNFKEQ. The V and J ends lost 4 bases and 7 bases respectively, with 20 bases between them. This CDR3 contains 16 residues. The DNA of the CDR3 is TGTGCCAGCAGCCTCAACAGGGTGGAACCCATCCAGCCCCAGCATTTT. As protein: CASSLNRVEPIQPQHF.

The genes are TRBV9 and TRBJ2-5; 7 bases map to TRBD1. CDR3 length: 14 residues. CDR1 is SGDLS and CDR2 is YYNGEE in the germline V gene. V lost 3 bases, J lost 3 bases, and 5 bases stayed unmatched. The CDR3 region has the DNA TGTGCCAGCAGCGCTACAGGGGTCAAAGAGACCCAGTACTTC. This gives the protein CASSATGVKETQYF.

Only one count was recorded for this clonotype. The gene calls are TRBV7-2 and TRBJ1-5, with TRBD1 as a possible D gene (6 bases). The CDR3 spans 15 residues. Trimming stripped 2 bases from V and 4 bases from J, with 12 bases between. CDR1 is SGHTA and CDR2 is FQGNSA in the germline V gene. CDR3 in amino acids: CASSLRKGDNQPQHF. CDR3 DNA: TGTGCCAGCAGCTTAAGAAAGGGGGATAATCAGCCCCAGCATTTT.